Below, 31 T cell receptor beta chains from the same sample are listed, as sequenced in a study of CD8 T cells in ankylosing spondylitis. From the 5' RACE reads, TCRdb called clonotypes with MiXCR, one entry per CDR3 protein. The data show about 360,000 distinct CDR3 sequences, around 20% seen once. Sequences were obtained from blood, either unsorted or a sorted T cell fraction (not recorded which). Receptors were obtained from a male donor with ankylosing spondylitis or in good health (not recorded which).

The chain uses TRBV10-2 and TRBJ2-2, with TRBD2 matching over 9 bases. Germline loops: CDR1 WSHSY, CDR2 SAAADI. This CDR3 has 15 amino acids. Trimming cost V 7 bases and J 2 bases; bases outside gene matches: 5. The CDR3 loop is CASIPGLANTGELFF. The CDR3 DNA is TGCGCCAGCATCCCGGGACTAGCAAACACCGGGGAGCTGTTTTTT.

This clonotype was observed a single time. This sequence joins TRBV19 and TRBJ1-4, with a weak D call TRBD1 (6 bases). There are 17 residues in the CDR3. CDR1 is LNHDA and CDR2 is SQIVND in the germline V gene (reference sequence). Trimming pared 6 bases from V and 5 bases from J, leaving 22 bases between. The CDR3 reads CASSLHRDTGGNEKLFF. Here the CDR3 DNA reads TGTGCCAGTAGCCTACATCGGGACACCGGAGGAAATGAAAAACTGTTTTTT.

The sample holds a few counts of this clonotype. The chain combines TRBV4-1 with TRBJ2-1; 8 nucleotides line up with TRBD1. V gave up 1 base and J gave up 9 bases; unmatched junction bases: 5. CDR3 length: 14 residues. Germline CDR1 MGHRA, CDR2 YSYEKL. The CDR3 DNA is TGCGCCAGCAGCCAAGTGACAGGGGAAACTGAGCAGTTCTTC. It encodes CASSQVTGETEQFF.

This clonotype was seen ten or more times. This chain links TRBV15 with TRBJ2-1; possibly TRBD1 for D (6 bases). The CDR3 has 14 amino acids. Trimming left V 0 bases short and J 5 bases short, with 8 bases between. Germline-derived CDR1 and CDR2 are LNHNV and YYDKDF (reference sequence). This CDR3 reads CATSRERGNNEQFF. CDR3 DNA: TGTGCCACCAGCAGAGAGAGGGGGAACAATGAGCAGTTCTTC.

The chain links TRBV2 to TRBJ2-7, with 7 bases lining up with TRBD2. Looked up from germline, CDR1 is SNHLY and CDR2 is FYNNEI. The V gene end was trimmed by 1 base and the J gene end by 3 bases; junction bases not matched to a gene: 6. This CDR3 region has 15 residues. The chain's CDR3 is CASSEGLAIIYEQYF. The CDR3 DNA follows: TGTGCCAGCAGTGAAGGACTAGCTATAATCTACGAGCAGTACTTC.

Only a few counts were recorded for this clonotype. The rearrangement uses TRBV30 and TRBJ2-5; D is possibly TRBD1 (6 bases). V was cut by 0 bases and J by 2 bases, with 13 bases left in between. CDR3 length equals 15 residues. Germline loops: CDR1 GTSNPN, CDR2 SVGIG (reference sequence). The chain's CDR3 is CAWSVGTKRQETQYF. In nucleotides, the CDR3 is TGTGCCTGGAGTGTTGGGACAAAAAGGCAAGAGACCCAGTACTTC.

This clonotype appeared many times. The chain carries TRBV12-3 or TRBV12-4 and TRBJ2-1; no reliable D call. V was cut by 3 bases and J by 7 bases, with 10 bases left in between. The CDR3 spans 13 residues. DNA for the CDR3: TGTGCCAGCAGTTTTGTGAAGTGGAATGAGCAGTTCTTC. It encodes CASSFVKWNEQFF.

The rearrangement uses TRBV7-2 and TRBJ2-3, with a tentative D call TRBD2 (7 bases). The CDR3 has 15 amino acids. In germline, CDR1 is SGHTA, CDR2 FQGNSA. With 3 bases removed from V and 5 bases from J, the gap between germline ends came to 15 bases. In nucleotides, the CDR3 is TGTGCCAGCAGCTTGGGGGGGCACGCGGGAGATACGCAGTATTTT. Its translation is CASSLGGHAGDTQYF. The whole variable domain, remainder taken from reference TRBV7-2 and TRBJ2-3, is GAGVSQSPSNKVTEKGKDVELRCDPISGHTALYWYRQSLGQGLEFLIYFQGNSAPDKSGLPSDRFSAERTGGSVSTLTIQRTQQEDSAVYLCASSLGGHAGDTQYFGPGTRLTVL.

This clonotype showed up just a few times. The chain couples TRBV11-2 to TRBJ2-1; 7 nucleotides match TRBD2. The germline CDR1 and CDR2 sequences are SGHAT and FQNNGV. V trimming: 4 bases; J trimming: 10 bases; junction bases outside the gene matches: 19. This CDR3 region has 17 residues. DNA for the CDR3: TGTGCCAGCAGCTCTTCTCTGAGCGGGGAAGAAAGGGGAGAGCAGTTCTTC. This encodes CASSSSLSGEERGEQFF.

The V call is TRBV27, the J call TRBJ2-7; 9 positions match TRBD1. The germline V gene encodes CDR1 MNHEY and CDR2 SMNVEV (reference sequence). J gave up 6 bases and V 5 bases, and 17 bases lay outside the gene matches. The CDR3 spans 17 residues. The CDR3 loop is CASSPRPPGQGAGEQYF. In nucleotides, the CDR3 is TGTGCCAGCAGTCCCAGACCACCGGGACAGGGAGCGGGCGAGCAGTACTTC.

This rearrangement joins TRBV12-3 or TRBV12-4 to TRBJ2-3; possible D gene TRBD1, 5 bases. The CDR3 is 17 amino acids. V dropped 6 bases and J dropped 2 bases, with 21 bases sitting between them. CDR3 DNA: TGTGCCAGCAGCGCCGTCGCAGGGCGATATCCCACAGATACGCAGTATTTT. Its protein is CASSAVAGRYPTDTQYF.

J is TRBJ2-7 and V is TRBV20-1; 8 nucleotides match TRBD2. Trimming removed 2 bases from V and 6 bases from J; junction bases left unmatched: 6. The CDR3 runs to 13 residues. The V gene's germline CDR1 is DFQATT and CDR2 SNEGSKA (reference sequence). CDR3 bases: TGCAGTGCTAGATGGGTTAGCGGGGTCGAGCAGTACTTC. As protein: CSARWVSGVEQYF.

The V call is TRBV7-9, the J call TRBJ1-2; D ambiguous. Germline CDR1 and CDR2: SEHNR and FQNEAQ (reference sequence). Trimming left V 5 bases short and J 4 bases short, with 14 bases between. The CDR3 contains 14 residues. CDR3 sequence reads: CASSDFWEIYGYTF. CDR3 coding DNA: TGTGCCAGCAGCGACTTTTGGGAGATCTATGGCTACACCTTC.

The chain carries TRBV7-9 and TRBJ1-1; 7 bases are shared with TRBD1. The ends lost 5 bases at V and 3 bases at J; junction bases unmatched: 3. The CDR3 extends over 13 amino acids. Germline V gene data show CDR1 as SEHNR and CDR2 as FQNEAQ (reference sequence). The CDR3 loop reads CASSRGQDTEAFF. The CDR3 nucleotides read TGTGCCAGCAGCCGCGGACAGGACACTGAAGCTTTCTTT.

The chain has TRBV2 and TRBJ2-7, with 7 bases aligning to TRBD1. The J segment lost 0 bases and the V segment lost 2 bases, leaving 4 bases of the junction unmatched. The CDR3 covers 15 residues. Germline V gene sequence: CDR1 SNHLY, CDR2 FYNNEI. The chain's CDR3 is CASSELTGTSYEQYF. The CDR3 DNA reads TGTGCCAGCAGTGAACTGACAGGGACCTCCTACGAGCAGTACTTC.

The genes are TRBV7-6 and TRBJ2-5; the D gene is possibly TRBD1 (6 bases). The germline gives CDR1 SGHVS, CDR2 FNYEAQ. This CDR3 spans 16 amino acids. Trimming pared 2 bases from V and 3 bases from J, leaving 16 bases between. The CDR3 here is CASSLPFAGTKETQYF. CDR3 DNA: TGTGCCAGCAGCTTACCCTTCGCAGGGACAAAAGAGACCCAGTACTTC.

This clonotype came up a few times. J is TRBJ2-7 and V is TRBV21-1. TRBV21-1 is a recognized pseudogene. CDR3 length: 15 residues. CDR3: CASSKVFTFSYEQYF. The CDR3 nucleotides read TGTGCCAGCAGCAAAGTTTTCACGTTCTCCTACGAGCAGTACTTC.

There are a few counts of this clonotype. This rearrangement joins TRBV6-5 to TRBJ2-1; TRBD2 aligns across 8 bases. Germline V gene lookup returns CDR1 MNHEY and CDR2 SVGAGI. The CDR3 contains 15 residues. V lost 3 bases and J lost 2; bases outside the gene matches: 3. CDR3 loop: CASSYSSGAYNEQFF. The CDR3 region has the DNA TGTGCCAGCAGTTATAGTAGCGGGGCCTACAATGAGCAGTTCTTC.

V is TRBV11-2 and J is TRBJ2-1, with a possible D match to TRBD2 (5 bases). The CDR3 is 15 residues long. CDR1 and CDR2 (germline): SGHAT, FQNNGV. The V end lost 1 base, the J end lost 10 bases, and 17 bases lay between the germline ends. The CDR3 coding sequence is TGTGCCAGCAGCTTAGGGTCCCTAGCCACCCTCGAGCAGTTCTTC. Protein: CASSLGSLATLEQFF.

This clonotype was detected only a few times. The rearrangement uses TRBV11-2 and TRBJ2-2; either TRBD1 or TRBD2 may fit D (5 bases each). Looked up from germline, CDR1 is SGHAT and CDR2 is FQNNGV. The CDR3 sequence is 16 residues long. V was pared by 4 bases and J by 6 bases, with 18 bases between. The DNA for the CDR3 is TGTGCCAGCAGCTCGCCCTTATCGGGGCTGGCCGGGGAGCTGTTTTTT. It yields the protein CASSSPLSGLAGELFF.

A few counts support this clonotype. The V and J genes are TRBV9 and TRBJ2-3; possibly TRBD2 for D (6 bases). The V end was cut by 3 bases, the J end by 2 bases, with 16 bases between. This CDR3 has 16 amino acids. CDR1 is SGDLS and CDR2 is YYNGEE in the germline V gene. The CDR3 reads CASSAPGLSFTDTQYF. CDR3 DNA sequence: TGTGCCAGCAGCGCTCCGGGACTGTCCTTCACAGATACGCAGTATTTT.

This rearrangement joins TRBV7-6 to TRBJ2-1; the match to TRBD1 covers 8 bases. Trimming took 6 bases from V and 2 from J; bases not matched to a gene: 33. Germline V gene lookup returns CDR1 SGHVS and CDR2 FNYEAQ. The CDR3 covers 24 residues. CDR3 nucleotide sequence: TGTGCCAGCAGACCCTTCGAGGACAGGGTTCCTCCGTATCCAGAAAGTTACCCCTACAATGAGCAGTTCTTC. This gives the protein CASRPFEDRVPPYPESYPYNEQFF.

This clonotype was seen a handful of times. V usage is TRBV5-1 and J usage is TRBJ2-5, with D perhaps matching TRBD1 (6 bases). V dropped 4 bases and J dropped 2 bases, with 18 bases sitting between them. This CDR3 contains 16 residues. Germline assignment: CDR1 SGHRS and CDR2 YFSETQ. CDR3 in amino acids: CASSALRDTQQETQYF. The DNA for the CDR3 is TGCGCCAGCAGCGCCCTTAGGGACACACAACAAGAGACCCAGTACTTC. The whole variable domain, remainder taken from reference TRBV5-1 and TRBJ2-5, is KAGVTQTPRYLIKTRGQQVTLSCSPISGHRSVSWYQQTPGQGLQFLFEYFSETQRNKGNFPGRFSGRQFSNSRSEMNVSTLELGDSALYLCASSALRDTQQETQYFGPGTRLLVL.

The table lists this clonotype with a few counts. This chain links TRBV7-9 with TRBJ2-7; 10 bases fit TRBD2. The CDR3 consists of 15 residues. Germline V lookup: CDR1 SEHNR, CDR2 FQNEAQ (reference sequence). V was clipped by 4 bases and J by 2 bases; unmatched bases: 5. CDR3 bases: TGTGCCAGCAGCTCTACTAGCGGGGTGGCCTACGAGCAGTACTTC. Its translation: CASSSTSGVAYEQYF.

The chain is built from TRBV24-1 and TRBJ2-1; TRBD1 might be the D (6 bases). Looked up from germline, CDR1 is KGHDR and CDR2 is SFDVKD. There are 16 residues in the CDR3. V dropped 3 bases and J dropped 5 bases, with 16 bases sitting between them. The CDR3, as DNA: TGTGCCACCAGTGATGCCTCCGGGACACCGAACAATGAGCAGTTCTTC. Its translation is CATSDASGTPNNEQFF.

The CDR3 bases are TGCAGCGTTGTCTGGGGGAACGAGCAGTACTTC. Encoded protein: CSVVWGNEQYF. The chain has TRBV29-1 and TRBJ2-7; TRBD1 or TRBD2 may be the D gene (5 bases each). The CDR3 extends over 11 amino acids. Germline V gene lookup returns CDR1 SQVTM and CDR2 ANQGSEA. Trimming removed 4 bases at V and 5 bases at J, with 9 bases between.

In this sample, this clonotype turned up a few times. This rearrangement joins TRBV5-6 to TRBJ2-1; TRBD1 is a possible D gene (5 bases). The germline gives CDR1 SGHDT, CDR2 YYEEEE. Deletions cut 2 bases from V and 10 bases from J, with 13 bases between. The CDR3 sequence is 13 residues long. CDR3 residues: CASSLPGAGEQFF. The CDR3 nucleotides read TGTGCCAGCAGCTTACCTGGGGCAGGGGAGCAGTTCTTC.

In this sample, this clonotype turned up a few times. This chain joins TRBV2 and TRBJ2-1; D unclear. CDR3 size: 11 residues. The V end was cut by 3 bases, the J end by 8 bases, with 5 bases between. Germline assignment: CDR1 SNHLY and CDR2 FYNNEI. Written as DNA, the CDR3 is TGTGCCAGCAGTGACCATCATGAGCAGTTCTTC. Amino acid sequence: CASSDHHEQFF.

This clonotype occurred a few times. The genes are TRBV10-3 and TRBJ2-7; 8 bases are a match to TRBD2. Per germline, CDR1 ENHRY and CDR2 SYGVKD. With 2 bases clipped from V and 2 bases from J, the junction kept 5 bases outside the gene matches. This CDR3 comprises 15 residues. The CDR3 coding sequence is TGTGCCATCAGTGAGGCGGCCGGGGGGGCCTACGAGCAGTACTTC. Its protein product is CAISEAAGGAYEQYF.

This clonotype was observed a few times. The rearrangement joins TRBV7-9 to TRBJ2-7; weak D call: TRBD2 (5 bases). The CDR3 loop spans 15 amino acids. V lost 5 bases to trimming and J lost 3 bases, with 17 bases between them. The germline CDR1 and CDR2 sequences are SEHNR and FQNEAQ (reference sequence). CDR3 sequence: CASSPRVSAHYEQYF. CDR3 nucleotides: TGTGCCAGCAGCCCGCGGGTTAGCGCCCACTACGAGCAGTACTTC. Supplemented by reference TRBV7-9 and TRBJ2-7, the full variable domain reads DTGVSQNPRHKITKRGQNVTFRCDPISEHNRLYWYRQTLGQGPEFLTYFQNEAQLEKSRLLSDRFSAERPKGSFSTLEIQRTEQGDSAMYLCASSPRVSAHYEQYFGPGTRLTVT.

The CDR3 is CASREGGQPNEQFF. For the CDR3, the DNA is TGTGCCAGCAGGGAAGGAGGACAACCCAATGAGCAGTTCTTC. The chain joins TRBV4-2 to TRBJ2-1; perhaps D is TRBD1 or TRBD2 (5 bases each). CDR1 and CDR2 (germline): LGHNA, YNFKEQ. This CDR3 has 14 amino acids. V lost 6 bases, J lost 6 bases, and 15 bases lay in between.